Below are 13 T cell receptor beta chains sequenced from a single sample in a study of beta chain features in type 1 diabetes. The isolated RNA, all of it, was reverse transcribed, so expressed TCRB transcripts were what got sequenced. Method: immunoSEQ multiplex PCR; TCRdb's copy keeps in-frame clones and lacks some. The sample records 300,000 or so clones, 8% being singletons. The sequenced sample was central memory CD4+ T cells from blood. These receptors came from a woman aged 18-35 years in good health.

This clone was detected only a few times. This sequence joins TRBV28 and TRBJ1-5, with TRBD1 matching over 9 bases. Germline values: CDR1 MDHEN, CDR2 SYDVKM. The CDR3 is 17 amino acids. The V gene end was trimmed by 6 bases and the J gene end by 4 bases; junction bases not matched to a gene: 13. DNA of the CDR3: TGTGCCAGCAGACTCCCCGGGACAGGGAGAGTAAATCAGCCCCAGCATTTT. Protein sequence: CASRLPGTGRVNQPQHF.

This chain links TRBV23-1 with TRBJ2-5; the match to TRBD1 covers 8 bases. TRBV23-1 is marked as an open reading frame, function uncertain. V trimming: 0 bases; J trimming: 1 base; junction bases outside the gene matches: 1. The CDR3 is 15 amino acids. The CDR3 bases are TGCGCCAGCAGTCAATCTCAGGGGGCCCAAGAGACCCAGTACTTC. Translating gives CASSQSQGAQETQYF.

V gene TRBV4-3 combines with J gene TRBJ1-2; 7 positions match TRBD1. Germline V lookup: CDR1 LGHNA, CDR2 YSLEER. The V segment lost 4 bases and the J segment 8 bases; nucleotides outside the gene matches: 10. The length of the CDR3 is 14 residues. DNA for the CDR3: TGCGCCAGCAGCCCATACATGACAGGGTACGGCTACACCTTC. Translating gives CASSPYMTGYGYTF.

This clone was observed a few times. The genes are TRBV7-8 and TRBJ1-2; no definite D call. The CDR3 loop spans 13 amino acids. V was shortened by 4 bases and J by 7 bases, with 13 bases between the two germline ends. From germline, CDR1 is SGHVS and CDR2 FQNEAQ. The CDR3 DNA reads as TGTGCCAGCAGCTCCGCTGTCAGTGTTGGCTACACCTTC. Protein product: CASSSAVSVGYTF.

This clone occurred a few times. V gene TRBV27 combines with J gene TRBJ2-7; 10 bases are a match to TRBD2. The CDR3 runs 15 residues. In germline, CDR1 is MNHEY, CDR2 SMNVEV (reference sequence). The junction had 8 bases not matched to a gene; V was cut back by 6 bases and J by 3 bases. The CDR3 protein is CASRLTSGTYYEQYF. CDR3 in DNA: TGTGCCAGCAGACTAACTAGCGGGACGTACTACGAGCAGTACTTC.

This clone was recorded a few times. The chain couples TRBV18 to TRBJ2-7, with 8 bases matching TRBD2. The CDR3 contains 13 residues. The V segment lost 3 bases and the J segment 6 bases; nucleotides outside the gene matches: 4. CDR1 is KGHSH and CDR2 is LQKENI in the germline V gene. The CDR3 nucleotides are TGTGCCAGCTCACCTTCAACTAGCGGCGAGCAGTACTTC. It specifies CASSPSTSGEQYF.

Comment on this clone: Other nucleotide sequences from this sample produce the same CDR3. Here the CDR3 reads CASSPRGRSSYNEQFF. The DNA of the CDR3 is TGTGCCAGCTCACCACGCGGGAGGAGCTCCTACAATGAGCAGTTCTTC. The V and J genes are TRBV18 and TRBJ2-1; 8 bases fit TRBD2. V dropped 1 base and J dropped 0; count of bases not matched to a gene: 2. CDR1 and CDR2 from the germline V gene are KGHSH and LQKENI. The CDR3 is 16 residues long.

This clone was counted between two and nine times. CDR3 sequence reads: CASSEVAPRDEKLFF. The CDR3 bases are TGTGCCAGCAGTGAAGTGGCTCCCCGGGATGAAAAACTGTTTTTT. The J gene is TRBJ1-4, the V gene TRBV2; D not certain. The germline CDR1 and CDR2 sequences are SNHLY and FYNNEI. The CDR3 runs 15 residues. V gave up 1 base and J gave up 6 bases, with 12 bases separating them.

The CDR3 bases are TGTGCCAGCAGTTCTAGCGGGAGGTCCGGGGAGCTGTTTTTT. It translates to CASSSSGRSGELFF. The gene calls are TRBV6-5 and TRBJ2-2; TRBD2 matches at 11 bases. Germline values: CDR1 MNHEY, CDR2 SVGAGI. This CDR3 contains 14 residues. V shed 4 bases, J shed 6 bases, and the junction held 1 base outside the gene matches.

The chain is built from TRBV5-1 and TRBJ1-2; TRBD1 agrees at 7 bases. The CDR3 has 13 amino acids. V shed 1 base, J shed 5 bases, and the junction held 2 bases outside the gene matches. The germline CDR1 and CDR2 sequences are SGHRS and YFSETQ. CDR3 loop: CASSLTGEYGYTF. In nucleotides, the CDR3 is TGCGCCAGCAGCTTGACAGGGGAGTATGGCTACACCTTC. Together with reference TRBV5-1 and TRBJ1-2, the CDR3 gives the full variable domain: KAGVTQTPRYLIKTRGQQVTLSCSPISGHRSVSWYQQTPGQGLQFLFEYFSETQRNKGNFPGRFSGRQFSNSRSEMNVSTLELGDSALYLCASSLTGEYGYTFGSGTRLTVV.

CDR3 sequence: CASSVRGPGQPQHF. As DNA, the CDR3 is TGTGCCAGCAGCGTACGCGGGCCAGGGCAGCCCCAGCATTTT. The V gene is TRBV7-3, the J gene TRBJ1-5; a weak D match, TRBD1 (5 bases). The CDR3 runs 14 residues. The germline V gene encodes CDR1 SGHTA and CDR2 FQGTGA. Trimming took 5 bases from V and 7 from J, leaving 15 bases between them.

The sample holds a few counts of this clone. V is TRBV5-1 and J is TRBJ1-1; D call uncertain. This CDR3 comprises 17 residues. Germline V gene lookup returns CDR1 SGHRS and CDR2 YFSETQ. Trimming removed 0 bases at V and 0 bases at J, with 15 bases between. In nucleotides, the CDR3 is TGCGCCAGCAGCTTGGGTGGATATCAGGAGTTGAACACTGAAGCTTTCTTT. This gives the protein CASSLGGYQELNTEAFF. The variable domain in full, with the rest retrieved from reference TRBV5-1 and TRBJ1-1, is KAGVTQTPRYLIKTRGQQVTLSCSPISGHRSVSWYQQTPGQGLQFLFEYFSETQRNKGNFPGRFSGRQFSNSRSEMNVSTLELGDSALYLCASSLGGYQELNTEAFFGQGTRLTVV.

The V gene is TRBV10-3, the J gene TRBJ2-5, with TRBD1 matching over 7 bases. The CDR3 extends over 13 amino acids. After removal of 11 bases from V and 4 bases from J, the junction contained 10 bases not matched to a gene. Germline V CDR1 and CDR2: ENHRY, SYGVKD. In nucleotides, the CDR3 is TGTGCCGTAAGACAGGGCAATGGAGAGACCCAGTACTTC. Translation gives CAVRQGNGETQYF.